Each of the 24 T cell receptor beta chains below was sequenced from the same sample in a study of beta chain features in type 1 diabetes. The entirety of the isolated RNA underwent reverse transcription, so expressed TCRB transcripts were sequenced. Clones were sequenced by immunoSEQ multiplex PCR, and TCRdb holds only the in-frame ones, with some missing. This table holds about 470,000 clones, around 30% found once. The sample comprised naive CD4+ T cells from blood. The receptors stem from a man between 18 and 35 years old in good health.

The rearrangement uses TRBV6-1 and TRBJ2-2; 14 nucleotides align to TRBD2. The V and J ends lost 6 bases and 6 bases, in that order; junction bases with no gene match: 3. The V gene's germline CDR1 is MNHNS and CDR2 SASEGT. CDR3 size: 15 residues. This CDR3 reads CASSGTSGSSGELFF. Here the CDR3 DNA reads TGTGCCAGCAGCGGGACTAGCGGGAGTTCCGGGGAGCTGTTTTTT.

The genes are TRBV7-8 and TRBJ2-7, with D possibly TRBD1 on 5 matching bases. This CDR3 has 15 amino acids. Germline assignment: CDR1 SGHVS and CDR2 FQNEAQ. V lost 3 bases to trimming and J lost 2 bases, with 14 bases between them. The CDR3 sequence: CASSLSQGLPYEQYF. The CDR3 nucleotides read TGTGCCAGCAGCTTGTCCCAGGGATTGCCCTACGAGCAGTACTTC. The variable domain in full, with the rest retrieved from reference TRBV7-8 and TRBJ2-7, is GAGVSQSPRYKVAKRGQDVALRCDPISGHVSLFWYQQALGQGPEFLTYFQNEAQLDKSGLPSDRFFAERPEGSVSTLKIQRTQQEDSAVYLCASSLSQGLPYEQYFGPGTRLTVT.

This clone came up a few times. V is TRBV10-3 and J is TRBJ2-5; D gene uncertain. Germline lookup yields CDR1 ENHRY and CDR2 SYGVKD. Trimming left V 5 bases short and J 2 bases short, with 12 bases between. CDR3 length: 14 residues. In DNA form, the CDR3 reads TGTGCCATCAGTCCCCGGGCAGGACAAGAGACCCAGTACTTC. Its protein product is CAISPRAGQETQYF.

This clone was observed a few times. The genes are TRBV30 and TRBJ2-6; D might be TRBD1 or TRBD2, each matching 5 bases. V was shortened by 2 bases and J by 4 bases, with 12 bases between the two germline ends. Germline CDR1 GTSNPN, CDR2 SVGIG (reference sequence). The CDR3 is 15 amino acids. The CDR3 is CAWSPGRSGANVLTF. In DNA form, the CDR3 reads TGTGCCTGGAGTCCGGGGCGGTCAGGGGCCAACGTCCTGACTTTC.

CDR3 nucleotide sequence: TGTGCCACCAGCAGGAACGGGGGCACTAACTATGGCTACACCTTC. This sequence encodes CATSRNGGTNYGYTF. The gene calls are TRBV15 and TRBJ1-2; D is possibly TRBD1 (6 bases). The germline V gene has CDR1 LNHNV and CDR2 YYDKDF (reference sequence). V was pared by 3 bases and J by 0 bases, with 11 bases between. The CDR3 spans 15 residues.

A few counts support this clone. The gene calls are TRBV30 and TRBJ1-5; 9 positions agree with TRBD1. Trimming took 5 bases from V and 5 from J; bases not matched to a gene: 4. This CDR3 comprises 13 residues. From germline, CDR1 is GTSNPN and CDR2 SVGIG (reference sequence). The CDR3, as DNA: TGTGCCTGGGGGGACAGGGTCGATCAGCCCCAGCATTTT. Translation: CAWGDRVDQPQHF.

This clone appeared a few times. The CDR3, as DNA: TGTGCCAGCTCACCACCGCCCGGGCGAGAGACCCAGTACTTC. Amino acids: CASSPPPGRETQYF. This chain links TRBV18 with TRBJ2-5; D is unresolved. Per the germline V gene, CDR1 is KGHSH and CDR2 is LQKENI. The CDR3 is 14 amino acids. V was trimmed by 0 bases and J by 4 bases, leaving 9 bases between them.

The chain is built from TRBV18 and TRBJ2-3; D is unclear. Germline values: CDR1 KGHSH, CDR2 LQKENI. V was pared by 0 bases and J by 2 bases, with 3 bases between. This CDR3 region has 13 residues. CDR3 bases: TGTGCCAGCTCACCACCATTCACAGATACGCAGTATTTT. It specifies CASSPPFTDTQYF.

The V call is TRBV9, the J call TRBJ2-3, with TRBD2 identical over 14 bases. Germline V CDR1 and CDR2: SGDLS, YYNGEE. With 2 bases clipped from V and 5 bases from J, the junction kept 4 bases outside the gene matches. The CDR3 runs to 16 residues. CDR3 region: CASSVTGLAGVDTQYF. CDR3 DNA: TGTGCCAGCAGCGTTACGGGACTAGCGGGGGTAGATACGCAGTATTTT.

This clone was counted once. V gene TRBV27 combines with J gene TRBJ2-1; D is ambiguous. Germline-derived CDR1 and CDR2 are MNHEY and SMNVEV (reference sequence). The CDR3 length is 12 residues. Trimming removed 10 bases at V and 7 bases at J, with 14 bases between. The CDR3 region is CATARPSNEQFF. CDR3 DNA sequence: TGTGCCACCGCCCGGCCCTCAAATGAGCAGTTCTTC.

The chain combines TRBV25-1 with TRBJ2-7; D might be TRBD1 or TRBD2, each matching 5 bases. CDR1 MGHDK and CDR2 SYGVNS come from the germline V gene. CDR3 length equals 15 residues. V was cut by 2 bases and J by 1 base, with 12 bases left in between. CDR3 in DNA: TGTGCCAGCAGTGAACTGGGGGATGCTTCCTACGAGCAGTACTTC. The encoded protein is CASSELGDASYEQYF.

This clone came up a few times. The V gene is TRBV7-2, the J gene TRBJ2-7; tentatively, D is TRBD1 (5 bases). The CDR3 sequence is 14 residues long. V lost 1 base and J lost 11, with 18 bases in between. In germline, CDR1 is SGHTA, CDR2 FQGNSA. The CDR3 DNA reads as TGTGCCAGCAGCTTAGAAACTCGGGCAGGGCAAAAGTACTTC. Translating gives CASSLETRAGQKYF.

This clone was observed a handful of times. The chain combines TRBV4-1 with TRBJ2-1, with 10 positions matching TRBD2. The CDR3 covers 16 residues. J gave up 4 bases and V 6 bases, and 9 bases lay outside the gene matches. Germline loops: CDR1 MGHRA, CDR2 YSYEKL. The CDR3 bases are TGCGCCAGCAGGGCTCCGGGACTAGCGAGTTACAATGAGCAGTTCTTC. It is translated as CASRAPGLASYNEQFF.

Only one count was recorded for this clone. The chain links TRBV7-8 to TRBJ1-2, with no clear D. CDR1 SGHVS and CDR2 FQNEAQ come from the germline V gene. Between the trimmed V and J ends, which lost 6 bases and 2 bases, there was a span of 7 bases. This CDR3 contains 12 residues. The DNA for the CDR3 is TGTGCCAGCAGTCAAAAGAACTATGGCTACACCTTC. It yields the protein CASSQKNYGYTF.

Only a few counts were recorded for this clone. V is TRBV7-2 and J is TRBJ2-1; D uncertain. With 5 bases removed from V and 9 bases from J, the gap between germline ends came to 14 bases. The germline V gene encodes CDR1 SGHTA and CDR2 FQGNSA. The CDR3 is 13 amino acids. The CDR3 loop is CASSQPPVGEQFF. The CDR3 DNA is TGTGCCAGCAGCCAGCCCCCCGTTGGTGAGCAGTTCTTC. The full variable domain, with the rest looked up from reference TRBV7-2 and TRBJ2-1, is GAGVSQSPSNKVTEKGKDVELRCDPISGHTALYWYRQSLGQGLEFLIYFQGNSAPDKSGLPSDRFSAERTGGSVSTLTIQRTQQEDSAVYLCASSQPPVGEQFFGPGTRLTVL.

In this sample, this clone turned up a few times. V is TRBV7-2 and J is TRBJ2-4; TRBD1 or TRBD2 may be the D gene (6 bases each). V shed 1 base and J shed 7 bases, with 11 bases lying between them. Germline V gene sequence: CDR1 SGHTA, CDR2 FQGNSA. The CDR3 extends over 14 amino acids. The CDR3 nucleotides read TGTGCCAGCAGCTTAGTGGTAGGGGGGAACATTCAGTACTTC. As protein: CASSLVVGGNIQYF.

This clone was observed a handful of times. The J gene is TRBJ2-3, the V gene TRBV9, with TRBD2 matching 11 bases. The CDR3 runs to 15 residues. From germline, CDR1 is SGDLS and CDR2 YYNGEE. Trimming at V came to 3 bases and at J to 6 bases, leaving 6 bases not matched to a gene. CDR3 sequence (DNA): TGTGCCAGCAGCGCCCGGGGACTAGCGGCGGATACGCAGTATTTT. Residues: CASSARGLAADTQYF.

In its sample, this clone was seen a few times. The chain combines TRBV7-9 with TRBJ1-5, with D hard to call. Deletions cut 2 bases from V and 5 bases from J, with 4 bases between. CDR1 is SEHNR, CDR2 FQNEAQ, per germline (reference sequence). The CDR3 sequence is 12 residues long. The CDR3 nucleotides read TGTGCCAGCAGCTTACTCGATCAGCCCCAGCATTTT. Encoded protein: CASSLLDQPQHF.

The chain employs TRBV30 and TRBJ2-3; D is possibly TRBD2 (6 bases). CDR1 is GTSNPN, CDR2 SVGIG, per germline (reference sequence). V was pared by 3 bases and J by 2 bases, with 15 bases between. There are 15 residues in the CDR3. The CDR3 sequence: CAWSLFWGDTDTQYF. The CDR3 nucleotides are TGTGCCTGGAGCCTATTCTGGGGGGACACAGATACGCAGTATTTT. Together with reference TRBV30 and TRBJ2-3, the CDR3 gives the full variable domain: SQTIHQWPATLVQPVGSPLSLECTVEGTSNPNLYWYRQAAGRGLQLLFYSVGIGQISSEVPQNLSASRPQDRQFILSSKKLLLSDSGFYLCAWSLFWGDTDTQYFGPGTRLTVL.

A remark on this clone: Germline and junction disagree at one end, which may indicate a read error. J is TRBJ2-3 and V is TRBV2; D gene unclear. The CDR3 contains 14 residues. Germline V gives CDR1 SNHLY, CDR2 FYNNEI. Here the CDR3 DNA reads TGTGCCAGCAGCGAAGGCGGTGGGACAGATACGCAGTATTTT. This codes for CASSEGGGTDTQYF.

As regards this clone: Within the sample, other DNA sequences also encode this same CDR3. The chain recombines TRBV7-2 with TRBJ2-1; D unresolved. CDR3 length: 15 amino acids. In germline, CDR1 is SGHTA, CDR2 FQGNSA. Trimming removed 0 bases at V and 0 bases at J, with 6 bases between. The CDR3: CASSLAYSSYNEQFF. In DNA form, the CDR3 reads TGTGCCAGCAGCTTAGCCTACAGCTCCTACAATGAGCAGTTCTTC.

This clone was seen a few times. The V call is TRBV14, the J call TRBJ2-1; D may be TRBD2 (6 bases). V was cut by 4 bases and J by 2 bases, with 12 bases left in between. The CDR3 has 15 residues. Germline V CDR1 and CDR2: SGHDN, FVKESK. As DNA, the CDR3 is TGTGCCAGCAGCCTAGCGGTCCACGCCTACAATGAGCAGTTCTTC. Translating gives CASSLAVHAYNEQFF. The full variable domain, completed using reference TRBV14 and TRBJ2-1, is EAGVTQFPSHSVIEKGQTVTLRCDPISGHDNLYWYRRVMGKEIKFLLHFVKESKQDESGMPNNRFLAERTGGTYSTLKVQPAELEDSGVYFCASSLAVHAYNEQFFGPGTRLTVL.

V usage is TRBV28 and J usage is TRBJ2-4, with TRBD2 as a possible D gene (6 bases). The length of the CDR3 is 12 residues. CDR1 and CDR2 (germline): MDHEN, SYDVKM. V lost 11 bases and J lost 6, with 14 bases in between. For the CDR3, the DNA is TGTGCCGCGGGGCGGGGCCCAAACATTCAGTACTTC. It specifies CAAGRGPNIQYF.

The V call is TRBV10-3, the J call TRBJ2-5, with D maybe TRBD1 (5 bases). Trimming took 5 bases from V and 3 from J, leaving 13 bases between them. The length of the CDR3 is 14 residues. Per the germline V gene, CDR1 is ENHRY and CDR2 is SYGVKD. The CDR3 DNA sequence: TGTGCCATCAGTCGATCTACAGGAGAAGAGACCCAGTACTTC. It encodes CAISRSTGEETQYF.